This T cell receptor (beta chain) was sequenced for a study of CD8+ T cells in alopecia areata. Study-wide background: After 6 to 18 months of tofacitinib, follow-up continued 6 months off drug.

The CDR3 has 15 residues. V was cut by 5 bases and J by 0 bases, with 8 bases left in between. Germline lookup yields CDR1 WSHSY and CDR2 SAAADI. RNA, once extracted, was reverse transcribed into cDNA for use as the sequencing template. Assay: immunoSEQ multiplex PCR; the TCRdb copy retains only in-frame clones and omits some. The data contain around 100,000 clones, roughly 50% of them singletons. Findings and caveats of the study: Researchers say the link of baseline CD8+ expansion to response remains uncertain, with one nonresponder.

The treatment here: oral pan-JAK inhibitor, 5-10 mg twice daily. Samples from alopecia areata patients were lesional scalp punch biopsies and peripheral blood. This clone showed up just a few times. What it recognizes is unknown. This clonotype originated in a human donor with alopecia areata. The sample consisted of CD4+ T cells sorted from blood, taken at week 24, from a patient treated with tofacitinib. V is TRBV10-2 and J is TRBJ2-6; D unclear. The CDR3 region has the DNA TGCGCCAGCAGTTGGGGTAGCTCTGGGGCCAACGTCCTGACTTTC. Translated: CASSWGSSGANVLTF.